The TCR beta chain described here comes from a study of blood T cell repertoires in COVID-19 (dated by TCRdb to the early 2020s). Background for the entire study: Collaborator samples came from the United States, Italy and Spain and covered acute and convalescent phases of COVID-19. A freely available public database, intended as a resource for researchers studying the immune response to SARS-CoV-2, is where the repertoires were released. Where available, HLA class I and class II types were taken from metadata supplied by the sample provider and were not determined by assay-based typing. The sample metadata nearly always contained a de-identified subject ID, COVID-19 status, age in years and sex. The samples were drawn from two sources: the first 160 participants of the ongoing ImmuneRACE study, and 950 to 1,500 subjects contributed by 6 global collaborators. Subjects who had been exposed to COVID-19, were actively infected with it, or had recovered from it provided the deeply sampled blood TCRbeta repertoires that made up the dataset. The prospective study material was composed of cDNA or gDNA derived from T cells, B-cell-depleted T cells, or PBMCs. Results and caveats for the whole study, not just this receptor: How much clinical and demographic metadata was included differed by source and by participant, and the metadata was provided uncurated.

TCRbeta CDR3 regions were amplified from genomic DNA using the immunoSEQ Assay, a bias-controlled multiplex PCR. The study's processing was this. The number of nucleated cells in each sample was estimated from the amplification of reference gene primers within the assay. To quantify the absolute abundance of each unique TCRbeta CDR3 rearrangement, sequence reads were collapsed and filtered. For each sample, productive Simpson clonality was calculated as the square root of Simpson's diversity index across productive rearrangements. TCRdb took this table from immuneACCESS and kept in-frame rearrangements with V and J called. Such tables lack part of the clones; where checked against another copy, unresolved V genes explain under half of the gap, and the rest is unexplained. The DNA gave D and trimming, while V, J and clone size come from that table. The sample table holds about 130,000 clones, of which 77% were seen once. Around 18% of the sample belongs to the ten largest clones.

Trimming takes 1 base off V and 11 bases off J; junction bases not matched to a gene: 12. The CDR3 starts with the cysteine, ends with the phenylalanine, and has 16 residues. Only the CDR3 DNA stays, 48 bases, in frame from base 1. The germline V gene gives CDR1 as MGHRA and CDR2 as YSYEKL. In its sample, this clone was seen once. Its antigen is unknown. The input lacks base qualities; no much larger clone sits a single base away. Whole blood was collected in K2EDTA tubes by collaborating institutions according to the institutions' own protocols. For TCRbeta analysis, collaborators shipped samples in one of three forms: frozen whole blood, isolated PBMCs, or DNA extracted from either of those sample types.

The receptor chain draws on TRBV4-1 and TRBJ1-5, and 9 junction bases match TRBD1. This clonotype was obtained from a man older than 75 with acute or convalescent COVID-19. The sequencing input was peripheral blood. The CDR3 in this case is CASSQAPGTGFLSQHF. The sequence in DNA is TGCGCCAGCAGCCAAGCCCCCGGGACAGGGTTTTTGTCCCAGCATTTT.